This T cell receptor beta chain was profiled in a study of blood T cell repertoires in COVID-19 (dated by TCRdb to 2020 to 2021). Some background on the complete study: The collaborator samples originated in the United States, Italy and Spain and spanned the acute and convalescent phases of COVID-19. Where HLA class I and class II types were available, the types were taken from metadata supplied by the sample provider, not from assay-based typing. The dataset comprised deeply sampled blood TCRbeta repertoires from subjects exposed to, actively infected with, or recovered from COVID-19. The sample metadata nearly always contained a de-identified subject ID, COVID-19 status, age in years and sex. The repertoires were released in a freely available public database meant as a resource for research on the immune response to SARS-CoV-2. Samples were obtained from the ongoing ImmuneRACE study (first 160 participants) and from 1,254 subjects provided by 6 global collaborators. The prospective study material was composed of cDNA or gDNA derived from T cells, B-cell-depleted T cells, or PBMCs. The research as a whole found: The quantity of clinical and demographic metadata differed by source and by participant and was supplied without curation.

The collaborating institutions used their own protocols to collect whole blood in K2EDTA tubes. For TCRbeta analysis, collaborator samples were shipped as frozen whole blood, as isolated PBMCs, or as DNA extracted from either sample type. Regarding this clone: Its antigen target is currently unknown. Base qualities are not recorded, but no much larger clone differs from it by a single base.

TCRbeta CDR3 regions were amplified from genomic DNA using the immunoSEQ Assay, a bias-controlled multiplex PCR. As for the authors' bioinformatics: Nucleated cell counts per sample were estimated from amplification of reference gene primers within the assay. To quantify the absolute abundance of each unique TCRbeta CDR3 rearrangement, sequence reads were collapsed and filtered. For each sample, productive Simpson clonality was calculated as the square root of Simpson's diversity index across productive rearrangements. Entries here come from immuneACCESS through TCRdb and include only in-frame sequences with V and J called. Some clones fail to appear in such tables; in the studies checked, an unresolved V gene covers under half of the shortfall, and the cause of the remainder is unknown. Clone size and the V and J calls come from that table; the DNA yielded D and trimming. This sample comprises a few hundred thousand clones, around four fifths of them detected only once. The ten largest clonotypes hold 4.2% of the sample.

CDR1 and CDR2, looked up from the germline V gene (reference sequence), are MNHNY and SVGAGI. At the junction V is shortened by 5 bases and J by 0 bases, with 11 bases in between. The cysteine opens and the phenylalanine closes a CDR3 of 15 amino acids. The read is trimmed to its CDR3 DNA, 45 bases read in frame from base 1. The chain is assembled from TRBV6-6 and TRBJ1-5; the D gene is possibly TRBD1, with 6 bases matching. The origin of this receptor is a man aged 55 to 70 with acute or convalescent COVID-19. Sequenced input: peripheral blood. The CDR3 sequence is CASSQDRDSNQPQHF. The DNA sequence is given as TGTGCCAGCAGTCAGGACAGAGATAGCAATCAGCCCCAGCATTTT.